The rows below give T cell receptor beta chains drawn from one sample of a study of T-cell memory formation after mild COVID-19. A single record per CDR3 protein comes from TCRdb applying MiXCR to the 5' RACE reads. The sample includes 350,000 to 500,000 distinct CDR3 sequences, around a quarter of them seen just once. Source material: PBMCs or a T cell subset sorted from them (not recorded which). The receptors derive from an adult woman who had mild COVID-19 (a few samples of this study predate the infection). Cell type and time point are not known. The conserved cysteine and the conserved F or W are not part of the CDR3 here.

J gene,V gene,CDR3 protein
TRBJ1-2,TRBV12-3/TRBV12-4,ASSEDLNYGYT
TRBJ2-5,TRBV6-5,ASRRTLQETQY
TRBJ2-5,TRBV6-5,ASSRSTSGLWTQY
TRBJ2-3,TRBV7-9,ASSGTSGVDTQY
TRBJ2-1,TRBV7-8,ASSIPRGSSGFYNEQF
TRBJ1-1,TRBV5-1,ASSPLDGVQGNTEAF
TRBJ1-5,TRBV7-2,ASSVGNFYYQPQH
TRBJ1-1,TRBV6-2/TRBV6-3,ASSPRSLLEAF
TRBJ1-4,TRBV20-1,SARFGNNEKLF
TRBJ1-2,TRBV9,ASSAEGDKTYGYT
TRBJ2-2,TRBV7-3,ASRSGTSANTGELF
TRBJ2-3,TRBV4-3,ASSQGVFSGTDTQY
TRBJ2-1,TRBV4-2,ASSQDQTGEQF
TRBJ2-5,TRBV11-2,ASSLDRGSSETQY
TRBJ2-5,TRBV2,ASSEGAVVQETQY
TRBJ1-1,TRBV6-6,ASSYRTGSEAF
TRBJ1-4,TRBV7-2,ASSSLELRYATNEKLF
TRBJ2-2,TRBV6-1,ASSVDRYSGELF
TRBJ2-1,TRBV20-1,SAPGQGITYNEQF
TRBJ2-2,TRBV10-3,AINAAGGHGTGELF
TRBJ2-7,TRBV7-2,ASSLPMGGAYEQY
TRBJ2-5,TRBV6-5,ASSPRAGETQY
TRBJ2-7,TRBV4-1,ASSHGTAAAYEQY
TRBJ2-3,TRBV4-3,ASSRGGGATDTQY
TRBJ1-5,TRBV19,ASTRTSNQPQH
TRBJ2-7,TRBV4-2,ASSQDPGDGYEQY
TRBJ2-5,TRBV4-1,ASSQSGTSGAQETQY
TRBJ1-6,TRBV7-9,ASSFPAGTLSNSPLH
TRBJ2-1,TRBV6-5,ASSYSTGKISYNEQF